The rows below give T cell receptor beta chains drawn from one sample of a study of control samples from healthy donors and cancer patients. Libraries were prepared by immunoSEQ multiplex PCR; TCRdb keeps only in-frame clonotypes and omits some of them. The repertoire holds about 55,000 clones, with 95% to 97% as singletons. Sequenced input: blood. These receptor sequences come from a woman under 40 in good health. Both conserved end residues are part of each CDR3.

j_call | v_call | cdr3_aa
TRBJ2-4 | TRBV21-1 | CASIRGDGPETSLSKNIQYF
TRBJ1-4 | TRBV28 | CASSLRTPVATNEKLFF
TRBJ1-2 | TRBV28 | CASSLYGTGDYGYTF
TRBJ1-2 | TRBV6-6 | CASRPRGSVYGYTF
TRBJ1-1 | TRBV4-1 | CASSREPGQGSGNTEAFF
TRBJ2-5 | TRBV11-2 | CASSFSSAVALKTQYF
TRBJ1-1 | TRBV28 | CASSSLRPPYGAFF
TRBJ2-7 | TRBV2 | CASKDSSYEQYF
TRBJ2-1 | TRBV10-3 | CAIRAGLAGLNEQFF
TRBJ1-3 | TRBV4-1 | CASSQEPGQSGNTIYF
TRBJ2-1 | TRBV6-5 | CASSYQGYNEQFF
TRBJ1-2 | TRBV3-1/TRBV3-2 | CASSPQRGSYGYTF
TRBJ1-1 | TRBV28 | CASSLSQTHYQGARNTEAFF
TRBJ1-2 | TRBV28 | CASSERGGEFESGYTF
TRBJ2-4 | TRBV3-1/TRBV3-2 | CASSRRSSGLPNF
TRBJ2-7 | TRBV3-1/TRBV3-2 | CASSPGQGTNEQYF
TRBJ2-3 | TRBV7-9 | CASSGQAVTDTQYF
TRBJ2-1 | TRBV7-2 | CASSLAPGVSGNEQFF
TRBJ1-2 | TRBV28 | CASSWGEDNYGYTF
TRBJ2-2 | TRBV11-2 | CASSGTGGGELFF
TRBJ1-2 | TRBV14 | CASSTVDRVAGYTF
TRBJ2-3 | TRBV5-1 | CASSLDGTTDTQYF
TRBJ1-1 | TRBV5-6 | CASSSYDGPRTEAFF
TRBJ1-5 | TRBV10-1 | CASWTGTSNQPQHF
TRBJ1-6 | TRBV27 | CASSLAGSYNSPLHF
TRBJ2-5 | TRBV5-4 | CASSNPGLAGRIQETQYF
TRBJ2-1 | TRBV9 | CASSVAGSGIQFF
TRBJ2-5 | TRBV7-8 | CASSLVRGRGGETQYF
TRBJ1-6 | TRBV13 | CASSLSLINSPLHF
TRBJ1-2 | TRBV5-6 | CASRVTGVYGYTF
TRBJ2-5 | TRBV3-1/TRBV3-2 | CASSQDWDRVKTQYF
TRBJ1-1 | TRBV6-5 | CASSYRAMNTEAFF
TRBJ1-2 | TRBV6-2/TRBV6-3 | CASSYRDNYGYTF
TRBJ2-7 | TRBV7-9 | CASSAGTENYEQYF
TRBJ1-5 | TRBV2 | CASSSIDGSNQPQHF
TRBJ2-7 | TRBV28 | CASSFRGSSYEQYF
TRBJ2-5 | TRBV6-5 | CASSNNRETQYF
TRBJ1-6 | TRBV4-1 | CASSQGLGQHNSPLHF
TRBJ2-6 | TRBV27 | CASSFLKLSGANVLTF
TRBJ2-1 | TRBV28 | CASSSTTRAEYNEQFF
TRBJ1-4 | TRBV3-1/TRBV3-2 | CASSRRPGTGGPNEKLFF
TRBJ2-7 | TRBV7-8 | CASRRTDAYEQYF